This T cell receptor (beta chain) emerged from a study of metastatic and nonmetastatic thyroid tumors. This clone was recorded many times. Its antigen is undetermined. The identical CDR3 is also encoded by other nucleotide sequences in the sample. Original methodology: Built for papillary thyroid cancer, a distant-metastasis classifier drew on CDR3 differences across clinicopathological groups. TCRdb reprocessed the PCR reads using MiXCR. TCRdb assigned the V and J calls; the authors' analysis was not used. The sample lists just over 20,000 clones; 10% to 15% were seen once. The CDR3 is made up of 13 amino acids. The germline gives CDR1 SQVTM, CDR2 ANQGSEA. V gave up 5 bases and J gave up 0 bases, with 8 bases separating them. General observations from the study: For both blood and tumor, malignant thyroid tumors reportedly showed significantly higher TCR beta diversity than benign nodules did.

The entire patient cohort was treatment-naive prior to thyroid surgery. This clonotype was sampled from a female donor with papillary thyroid cancer or a benign thyroid nodule (not recorded which). Some clones in this sample may be carry-over from other donors' samples. Sequenced sample: blood. This chain connects TRBV29-1 to TRBJ1-3; D not certain. CDR3 amino acids: CSVMGISGNTIYF. The DNA for the CDR3 is TGCAGCGTTATGGGGATCTCTGGAAACACCATATATTTT.